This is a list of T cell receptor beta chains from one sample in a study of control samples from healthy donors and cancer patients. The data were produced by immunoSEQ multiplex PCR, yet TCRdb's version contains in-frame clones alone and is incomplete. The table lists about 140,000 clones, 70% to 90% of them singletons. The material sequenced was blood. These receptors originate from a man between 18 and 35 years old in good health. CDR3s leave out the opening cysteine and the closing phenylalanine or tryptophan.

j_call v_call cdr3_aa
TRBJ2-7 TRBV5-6 ASTRGMAGEHEQY
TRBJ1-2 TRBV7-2 ASSTENYGYT
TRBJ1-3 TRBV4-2 ASSQETGDSGNTIY
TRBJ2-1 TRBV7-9 ASSSLGGPQYNEQF
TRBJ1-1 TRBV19 ASRGGVGAEAF
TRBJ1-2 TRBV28 ASRGNYGYT
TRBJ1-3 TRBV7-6 ASSPMGVFTGNTIY
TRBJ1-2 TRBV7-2 ASSLSGADHGYT
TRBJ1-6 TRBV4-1 ASSQSLWDTEGVAYNSPLH
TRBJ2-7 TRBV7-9 ASGTGSYEQY
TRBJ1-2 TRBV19 ASSMDRATGYT
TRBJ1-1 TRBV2 ASRHRDTEAF
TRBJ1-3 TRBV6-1 ASSERGIGNTIY
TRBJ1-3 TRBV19 ASSRRDRPASGNTIY
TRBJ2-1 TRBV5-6 ASSLSGAIYNEQF
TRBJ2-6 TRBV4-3 ASSPAGPSPGANVLT
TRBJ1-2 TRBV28 ASSLIGQAIGYT
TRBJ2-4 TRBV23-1 ASSQTRGAKNIQY
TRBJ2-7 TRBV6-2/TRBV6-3 ASSYFSSGDSYEQY
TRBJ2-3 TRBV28 ATGAEGTDTQY
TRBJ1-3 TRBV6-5 ASSYSGEGYTIY
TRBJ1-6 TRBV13 ASSRQGNSPLH
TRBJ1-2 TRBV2 ASKRTGSPNYGYT
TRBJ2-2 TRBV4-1 ASSLRTGRDTGELF
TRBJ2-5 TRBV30 AWRDIYPETQY
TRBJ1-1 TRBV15 ATSGGDRVRTEAF
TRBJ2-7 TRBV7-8 ASSPFGGRREQY
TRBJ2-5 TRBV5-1 ASSPSTGARQETQY
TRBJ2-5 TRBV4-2 ASSQSTGQQETQY
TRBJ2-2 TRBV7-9 ASSRGEDGELF
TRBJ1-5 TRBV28 ASRRTAVYSNQPQH
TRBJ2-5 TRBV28 ASSSSSFRAVQETQY
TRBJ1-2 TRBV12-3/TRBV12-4 ASSGDRRGYT
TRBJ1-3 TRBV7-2 ASSHRAGTGNTIY
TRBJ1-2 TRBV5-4 ASSLGQGTNYGYT
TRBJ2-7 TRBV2 ASSSGTSSDEQY
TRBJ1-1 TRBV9 ASSVGTGDTEAF
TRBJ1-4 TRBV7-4 ASSLYGEKLF
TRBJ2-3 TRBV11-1 ASSLEGRITDTQY
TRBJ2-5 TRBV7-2 ASSSGRSDYQETQY
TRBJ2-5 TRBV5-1 ASSLIPQETQY
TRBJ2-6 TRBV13 ASSPGPGANVLT
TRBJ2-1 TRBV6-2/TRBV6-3 ASSSVSLNYNEQF
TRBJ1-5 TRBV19 ASMDRHQPQH
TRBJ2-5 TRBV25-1 ASSEYRERETQY